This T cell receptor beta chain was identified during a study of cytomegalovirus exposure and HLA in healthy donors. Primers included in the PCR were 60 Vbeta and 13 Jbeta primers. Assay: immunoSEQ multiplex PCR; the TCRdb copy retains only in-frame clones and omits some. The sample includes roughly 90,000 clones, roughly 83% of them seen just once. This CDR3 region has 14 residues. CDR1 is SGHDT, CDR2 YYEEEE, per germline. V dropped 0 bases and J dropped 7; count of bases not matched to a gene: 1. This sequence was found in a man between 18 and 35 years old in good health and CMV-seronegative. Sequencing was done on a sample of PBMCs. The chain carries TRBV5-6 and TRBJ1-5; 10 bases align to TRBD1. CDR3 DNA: TGTGCCAGCAGCTTGGGGACAGGGGGGCAGCCCCAGCATTTT. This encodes CASSLGTGGQPQHF.